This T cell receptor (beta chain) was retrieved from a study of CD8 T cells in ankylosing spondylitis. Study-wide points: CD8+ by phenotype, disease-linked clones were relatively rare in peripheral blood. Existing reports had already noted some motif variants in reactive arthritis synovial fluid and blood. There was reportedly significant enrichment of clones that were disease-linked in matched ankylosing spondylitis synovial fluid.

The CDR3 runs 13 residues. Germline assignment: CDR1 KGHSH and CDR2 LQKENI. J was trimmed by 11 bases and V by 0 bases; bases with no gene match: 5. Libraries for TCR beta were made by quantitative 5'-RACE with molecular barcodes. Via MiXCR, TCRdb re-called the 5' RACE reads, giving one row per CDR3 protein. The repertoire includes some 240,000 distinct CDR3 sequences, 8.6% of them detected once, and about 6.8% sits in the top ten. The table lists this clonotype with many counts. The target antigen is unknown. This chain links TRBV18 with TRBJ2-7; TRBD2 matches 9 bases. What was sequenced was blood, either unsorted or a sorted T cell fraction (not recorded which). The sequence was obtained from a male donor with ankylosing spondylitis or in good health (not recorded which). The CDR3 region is CASSPPGLAFKYF. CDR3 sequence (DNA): TGTGCCAGCTCACCACCGGGACTAGCCTTCAAGTACTTC.